What follows is one T cell receptor (beta chain) and its context. Its antigen remains unknown. This CDR3 contains 15 residues. The germline V gene encodes CDR1 SGHKS and CDR2 YYEKEE (reference sequence). This entry belongs to a study of monozygotic twins with inflammatory bowel disease. Points from the study as a whole: The inverse Simpson measure of TCRbeta diversity was lower in IBD patients than in healthy co-twins.

With the 5' RACE reads reprocessed, TCRdb shows one record per CDR3 protein and no DNA. With approximately 420,000 distinct CDR3 sequences in the sample, the ten largest clones hold 2.4%. Sequenced: blood. This receptor was obtained from a human donor with ulcerative colitis or Crohn's disease, or a healthy co-twin of an affected twin (not recorded which). The rearrangement joins TRBV5-5 to TRBJ2-7; checking the TCRdb D call of TRBD1 is not possible without DNA. The CDR3 here is CASSWDPGTAYEQYF.